A single sample is the source of the 6 T cell receptor beta chains below, sequenced in a study of blood T cell repertoires in COVID-19. The assay was immunoSEQ multiplex PCR, and TCRdb's table has in-frame clones only and misses some. This table has a few hundred thousand clones, 88% appearing once. Material for sequencing was peripheral blood. These receptors originate from a woman aged 40 to 50 who had recovered from COVID-19.

V is TRBV5-5 and J is TRBJ1-3, with D possibly being TRBD1 (5 bases). The CDR3 runs 14 residues. Germline V CDR1 and CDR2: SGHKS, YYEKEE (reference sequence). V was pared by 4 bases and J by 4 bases, with 12 bases between. Written as DNA, the CDR3 is TGTGCCAGCAGCCGGGCAGGGCCCGGAAACACCATATATTTT. Its protein product is CASSRAGPGNTIYF. The entire variable domain, with the rest obtained from reference TRBV5-5 and TRBJ1-3, is as follows: DAGVTQSPTHLIKTRGQQVTLRCSPISGHKSVSWYQQVLGQGPQFIFQYYEKEERGRGNFPDRFSARQFPNYSSELNVNALLLGDSALYLCASSRAGPGNTIYFGEGSWLTVV.

The chain uses TRBV6-2 or TRBV6-3 and TRBJ2-1, with 7 nucleotides matching TRBD2. With V trimmed by 2 bases and J by 7 bases, 8 bases remained unmatched. The CDR3 contains 15 residues. In germline, CDR1 is MNHEY, CDR2 SVGEGT. For the CDR3, the DNA is TGTGCCAGCAGTTACATGTGGGAGGGCCAAAATGAGCAGTTCTTC. Residues: CASSYMWEGQNEQFF.

The gene calls are TRBV7-9 and TRBJ2-1; 8 bases line up with TRBD2. J lost 9 bases, V lost 1 base, and 8 bases had no gene match. This CDR3 has 15 residues. Looked up from germline, CDR1 is SEHNR and CDR2 is FQNEAQ (reference sequence). The CDR3 DNA reads as TGTGCCAGCAGCTTAGGACGGGAGGGCCTTGGTGAGCAGTTCTTC. Amino acid sequence: CASSLGREGLGEQFF.

The chain carries TRBV14 and TRBJ2-1; D gene unclear. CDR3 length: 15 amino acids. Between the trimmed V and J ends, which lost 5 bases and 0 bases, there was a span of 11 bases. Germline V lookup: CDR1 SGHDN, CDR2 FVKESK. CDR3 nucleotides: TGTGCCAGCAGCGCCATTCCGAGCTCCTACAATGAGCAGTTCTTC. Translation: CASSAIPSSYNEQFF.

The gene calls are TRBV7-3 and TRBJ2-1; 7 positions match TRBD1. Germline V lookup: CDR1 SGHTA, CDR2 FQGTGA. There are 12 residues in the CDR3. Trimming took 8 bases from V and 10 from J; bases not matched to a gene: 8. The CDR3, as DNA: TGTGCCAGCCGCCAGGGGGTGGGGGAGCAGTTCTTC. Amino acids: CASRQGVGEQFF.

The chain is built from TRBV7-3 and TRBJ2-6; 8 bases agree with TRBD2. The CDR3 has 16 amino acids. The V gene's germline CDR1 is SGHTA and CDR2 FQGTGA. J was trimmed by 2 bases and V by 2 bases; bases with no gene match: 2. Here the CDR3 DNA reads TGTGCCAGCAGCTTACGGGGACTAGCTGGGGCCAACGTCCTGACTTTC. This encodes CASSLRGLAGANVLTF.